One and the same sample provided the 32 T cell receptor beta chains below, sequenced in a study of spatial heterogeneity in lung cancer. Described time point: sample taken at primary tumor resection. Unsorted whole RNA samples from tumor, nontumor lung or frozen PBMC were sequenced. A single record per CDR3 protein comes from TCRdb applying MiXCR to the 5' RACE reads. The sample yields 60,000 to 90,000 distinct CDR3 sequences, 10% to 15% seen once. This specimen was PBMCs, taken at surgery. The receptors stem from a male donor with early-stage non-small cell lung cancer.

This clonotype occurred many times. V is TRBV28 and J is TRBJ2-7, with D possibly TRBD1 on 6 matching bases. Germline V gene data show CDR1 as MDHEN and CDR2 as SYDVKM. The V gene lost 5 bases and the J gene lost 2 bases, with 16 bases spanning the gap. The CDR3 runs to 15 residues. DNA of the CDR3: TGTGCCAGCAGTGAAACTGCCACAGGGACCTACGAGCAGTACTTC. Protein product: CASSETATGTYEQYF.

This clonotype appeared a few times. The gene calls are TRBV7-2 and TRBJ2-7; 10 bases line up with TRBD1. The CDR3 has 15 residues. Looked up from germline, CDR1 is SGHTA and CDR2 is FQGNSA. With 5 bases clipped from V and 3 bases from J, the junction kept 7 bases outside the gene matches. The CDR3 spells CASSAAGTGVYEQYF. As DNA, the CDR3 is TGTGCCAGCAGCGCCGCCGGGACAGGGGTCTACGAGCAGTACTTC.

This clonotype was observed many times. The chain employs TRBV6-5 and TRBJ2-7; maybe TRBD1 (5 bases). This CDR3 spans 14 amino acids. Germline V gives CDR1 MNHEY, CDR2 SVGAGI. V lost 3 bases, J lost 6 bases, and 15 bases lay in between. The DNA of the CDR3 is TGTGCCAGCAGTTATATCTCGGCTGGGGCCGAGCAGTACTTC. Encoded protein: CASSYISAGAEQYF.

The CDR3 sequence is CASSYVKGDGYTF. The CDR3 bases are TGTGCCAGCAGCTATGTGAAGGGGGATGGCTACACCTTC. This chain joins TRBV7-2 and TRBJ1-2; perhaps TRBD1 as D (6 bases). V was trimmed by 4 bases and J by 6 bases, leaving 12 bases between them. CDR1 and CDR2 from the germline V gene are SGHTA and FQGNSA. This CDR3 spans 13 amino acids.

This clonotype was counted only a few times. The chain combines TRBV20-1 with TRBJ2-1; possibly TRBD1 or TRBD2 for D (5 bases each). The CDR3 is made up of 12 amino acids. Per the germline V gene, CDR1 is DFQATT and CDR2 is SNEGSKA (reference sequence). V gave up 6 bases and J gave up 2 bases, with 8 bases separating them. The CDR3 is CSARDAYNEQFF. The CDR3 coding sequence is TGCAGTGCCCGGGACGCCTACAATGAGCAGTTCTTC.

V usage is TRBV15 and J usage is TRBJ2-7; D unresolved. The CDR3 covers 13 residues. CDR1 and CDR2 from the germline V gene are LNHNV and YYDKDF (reference sequence). The germline V and J ends were trimmed by 0 bases and 6 bases, with 9 bases remaining between them. The chain's CDR3 is CATSRDRHAEQYF. DNA of the CDR3: TGTGCCACCAGCAGAGATCGGCATGCCGAGCAGTACTTC.

The V gene is TRBV11-3, the J gene TRBJ2-7, with 10 bases lining up with TRBD1. Per germline, CDR1 SGHNT and CDR2 YENEEA. The CDR3 totals 14 residues. V trimming: 4 bases; J trimming: 3 bases; junction bases outside the gene matches: 3. The CDR3 is CASSYRTGGYEQYF. The CDR3 coding sequence is TGTGCCAGCAGCTACCGGACAGGGGGCTACGAGCAGTACTTC.

On this clonotype: This may be a read error, as it is one base from a much larger clone. V usage is TRBV29-1 and J usage is TRBJ2-7; 8 bases agree with TRBD2. This CDR3 has 14 amino acids. Germline CDR1 reads SQVTM; CDR2 reads ANQGSEA. The CDR3: CSVAGTRKGYGQYF. For the CDR3, the DNA is TGCAGCGTTGCCGGGACTAGAAAAGGCTACGGGCAGTACTTC.

To note about this clonotype: This may be a read error: a much more frequent sequence differs by one nucleotide. The chain combines TRBV12-3 or TRBV12-4 with TRBJ1-2; D not certain. There are 12 residues in the CDR3. CDR3 DNA: TGTGCCAGCTGTTTAAATTTCCAGGACTACACCTTC. Its protein is CASCLNFQDYTF.

The rearrangement joins TRBV6-5 to TRBJ1-4; D unclear. In germline, CDR1 is MNHEY, CDR2 SVGAGI. This CDR3 contains 15 residues. V was trimmed by 6 bases and J by 0 bases, leaving 11 bases between them. DNA for the CDR3: TGTGCCAGCAGCCTCGACGGGGCAACTAATGAAAAACTGTTTTTT. It translates to CASSLDGATNEKLFF.

The chain combines TRBV20-1 with TRBJ2-3, with 7 bases lining up with TRBD2. V shed 6 bases and J 2 bases; nucleotides not matched to a gene: 2. Germline CDR1 and CDR2: DFQATT and SNEGSKA (reference sequence). This CDR3 has 12 residues. CDR3 coding DNA: TGCAGTGCGGGGGGGATCACAGATACGCAGTATTTT. Translated, it gives CSAGGITDTQYF.

This clonotype has a count of ten or more. The rearrangement uses TRBV12-3 or TRBV12-4 and TRBJ2-1, with 12 bases that match TRBD2. J gave up 9 bases and V 6 bases, and 0 bases lay outside the gene matches. This CDR3 has 12 residues. The CDR3 protein is CASRGLAGEQFF. CDR3 coding DNA: TGTGCCAGCAGGGGACTAGCGGGTGAGCAGTTCTTC.

This clonotype showed up just a few times. This chain uses TRBV5-1 with TRBJ2-3; 7 bases match TRBD2. Looked up from germline, CDR1 is SGHRS and CDR2 is YFSETQ. CDR3 size: 17 residues. The junction had 15 bases not matched to a gene; V was cut back by 4 bases and J by 4 bases. In DNA form, the CDR3 reads TGCGCCAGCAGCCCGGGGGAGGGGCTAGCGAGACCAGATACGCAGTATTTT. This sequence encodes CASSPGEGLARPDTQYF. Filled out from reference TRBV5-1 and TRBJ2-3, the complete variable domain reads KAGVTQTPRYLIKTRGQQVTLSCSPISGHRSVSWYQQTPGQGLQFLFEYFSETQRNKGNFPGRFSGRQFSNSRSEMNVSTLELGDSALYLCASSPGEGLARPDTQYFGPGTRLTVL.

This clonotype was seen more than once but under ten times. The V and J genes are TRBV6-1 and TRBJ2-4, with 10 bases fitting TRBD2. Germline CDR1 is MNHNS and CDR2 is SASEGT. This CDR3 region has 13 residues. Unmatched junction bases numbered 1, after V lost 4 bases and J lost 7 bases. The CDR3 DNA reads as TGTGCCAGCAGTGGGGGACTAGCGAACATTCAGTACTTC. The encoded protein is CASSGGLANIQYF.

The gene calls are TRBV19 and TRBJ1-5; D is unclear. CDR1 LNHDA and CDR2 SQIVND come from the germline V gene (reference sequence). V was trimmed by 10 bases and J by 0 bases, leaving 10 bases between them. The CDR3 consists of 13 residues. The CDR3 nucleotides are TGTGCCACCCGACCCTATAGCAATCAGCCCCAGCATTTT. Its protein product is CATRPYSNQPQHF.

This clonotype has just a few counts. The chain joins TRBV5-1 to TRBJ1-1; TRBD1 aligns across 8 bases. This CDR3 spans 17 amino acids. With 0 bases clipped from V and 0 bases from J, the junction kept 7 bases outside the gene matches. The germline V gene encodes CDR1 SGHRS and CDR2 YFSETQ. CDR3 nucleotide sequence: TGCGCCAGCAGCTTGGCGGTTTCAGGGGGCCTGAACACTGAAGCTTTCTTT. Its translation: CASSLAVSGGLNTEAFF.

CDR3 protein: CASSFRQGGTYGYTF. The CDR3 bases are TGTGCCAGCAGTTTTAGACAGGGGGGAACCTATGGCTACACCTTC. This rearrangement joins TRBV27 to TRBJ1-2, with 9 bases matching TRBD1. Per the germline V gene, CDR1 is MNHEY and CDR2 is SMNVEV (reference sequence). The CDR3 is 15 amino acids. V gave up 3 bases and J gave up 4 bases; unmatched junction bases: 6.

This clonotype has only a few counts. The chain has TRBV27 and TRBJ2-7, with a possible D match to TRBD1 (5 bases). V lost 5 bases and J 5 bases, leaving 16 bases between the germline ends. The CDR3 is 14 amino acids. The germline gives CDR1 MNHEY, CDR2 SMNVEV (reference sequence). The CDR3 sequence is CASSPQEIPDEQYF. The CDR3, as DNA: TGTGCCAGCAGTCCACAGGAGATACCTGACGAGCAGTACTTC.

This clonotype was seen more than once but under ten times. J is TRBJ2-6 and V is TRBV11-2, with 10 bases aligning to TRBD2. CDR3 size: 20 residues. Unmatched junction bases numbered 13, after V lost 5 bases and J lost 0 bases. Germline V gene data show CDR1 as SGHAT and CDR2 as FQNNGV. CDR3 residues: CASSLKGGLADLSGANVLTF. CDR3 sequence (DNA): TGTGCCAGCAGCCTAAAGGGCGGACTAGCGGACCTCTCTGGGGCCAACGTCCTGACTTTC.

This clonotype has just a few counts. The genes are TRBV5-1 and TRBJ1-3; D may be TRBD1 (5 bases). V was cut by 0 bases and J by 7 bases, with 8 bases left in between. This CDR3 comprises 13 residues. CDR1 and CDR2 from the germline V gene are SGHRS and YFSETQ. Written as DNA, the CDR3 is TGCGCCAGCAGCTTGGAAGCAGGGAACACCATATATTTT. Encoded protein: CASSLEAGNTIYF.

The table lists this clonotype with many counts. This sequence joins TRBV10-2 and TRBJ2-7; D call uncertain. The germline V gene encodes CDR1 WSHSY and CDR2 SAAADI. V was pared by 10 bases and J by 2 bases, with 15 bases between. CDR3 length equals 13 residues. The CDR3 region is CANRRASPYEQYF. CDR3 nucleotide sequence: TGCGCCAATCGAAGGGCGTCCCCCTACGAGCAGTACTTC.

This clonotype was counted at least ten times. The V and J genes are TRBV6-5 and TRBJ2-1, with D maybe TRBD1 (5 bases). The germline V and J ends were trimmed by 4 bases and 3 bases, with 7 bases remaining between them. CDR3 length: 13 amino acids. CDR1 and CDR2 (germline): MNHEY, SVGAGI. CDR3 sequence: CASSSRVYNEQFF. CDR3 DNA: TGTGCCAGCAGTTCCAGGGTCTACAATGAGCAGTTCTTC.

This clonotype appeared a few times. This chain uses TRBV9 with TRBJ2-1; no clear D. V dropped 0 bases and J dropped 8 bases, with 15 bases sitting between them. Germline V gene data show CDR1 as SGDLS and CDR2 as YYNGEE. The CDR3 runs 15 residues. The CDR3 reads CASSVGVGRVDEQFF. CDR3 bases: TGTGCCAGCAGCGTAGGAGTAGGAAGAGTCGATGAGCAGTTCTTC.

In its sample, this clonotype was seen a few times. The chain joins TRBV11-2 to TRBJ1-5; 7 bases are a match to TRBD1. The V gene end was trimmed by 3 bases and the J gene end by 0 bases; junction bases not matched to a gene: 2. This CDR3 has 15 amino acids. Germline CDR1 SGHAT, CDR2 FQNNGV. The chain's CDR3 is CASSLDRYSNQPQHF. The CDR3 DNA reads TGTGCCAGCAGCTTGGACAGGTATAGCAATCAGCCCCAGCATTTT.

In DNA, the CDR3 is TGTGCCAGCAGACAGGGGAGGAGCTATGGCTACACCTTC. This codes for CASRQGRSYGYTF. This chain joins TRBV25-1 and TRBJ1-2, with 7 bases lining up with TRBD1. Germline loops: CDR1 MGHDK, CDR2 SYGVNS. V lost 6 bases to trimming and J lost 4 bases; unmatched junction nucleotides: 5. This CDR3 is 13 amino acids long.

This clonotype was counted between two and nine times. The rearrangement uses TRBV20-1 and TRBJ2-1; D is possibly TRBD2 (7 bases). CDR3 size: 13 residues. Germline lookup yields CDR1 DFQATT and CDR2 SNEGSKA (reference sequence). The CDR3: CSSRGGGNNEQFF. CDR3 DNA: TGCAGCTCTAGGGGGGGAGGGAACAATGAGCAGTTCTTC.

This clonotype appeared many times. The CDR3 loop is CSVDSTGNTEAFF. The CDR3 region has the DNA TGCAGCGTTGATAGTACAGGAAACACTGAAGCTTTCTTT. This chain joins TRBV29-1 and TRBJ1-1; a possible D gene is TRBD1 (5 bases). This CDR3 comprises 13 residues. Trimming pared 3 bases from V and 2 bases from J, leaving 10 bases between. Germline loops: CDR1 SQVTM, CDR2 ANQGSEA.

The table lists this clonotype with a few counts. The chain carries TRBV29-1 and TRBJ1-2, with 7 positions matching TRBD1. Per germline, CDR1 SQVTM and CDR2 ANQGSEA. With 7 bases clipped from V and 4 bases from J, the junction kept 12 bases outside the gene matches. CDR3 length equals 14 residues. CDR3 nucleotide sequence: TGCAGCGCCCCAGAAGGGGGCGTTGGCTATGGCTACACCTTC. Translating gives CSAPEGGVGYGYTF.

This clonotype was seen many times. The chain employs TRBV3-1 and TRBJ1-2; D unclear. Trimming took off 0 bases at V and 10 bases at J, with 9 bases between the two ends. The CDR3 is 12 residues long. Germline V gene lookup returns CDR1 LGHDT and CDR2 YNNKEL (reference sequence). The CDR3 coding sequence is TGTGCCAGCAGCCAAGATAACCGGGACTACACCTTC. Translation gives CASSQDNRDYTF.

This chain uses TRBV6-6 with TRBJ1-1, with 8 positions matching TRBD1. The CDR3 is 13 residues long. Trimming took 5 bases from V and 6 from J; bases not matched to a gene: 5. Germline CDR1 is MNHNY and CDR2 is SVGAGI (reference sequence). CDR3 in DNA: TGTGCCAGCAGTCGGGGGACAGGTCCTGAAGCTTTCTTT. It codes for CASSRGTGPEAFF.

This clonotype has just a few counts. This sequence joins TRBV2 and TRBJ1-2; D uncertain. CDR1 and CDR2 (germline): SNHLY, FYNNEI. The CDR3 loop spans 12 amino acids. V shed 5 bases and J shed 8 bases, with 12 bases lying between them. The chain's CDR3 is CASSYLPEGYTF. The DNA of the CDR3 is TGTGCCAGCAGTTATTTACCGGAGGGCTACACCTTC.

The gene calls are TRBV12-3 or TRBV12-4 and TRBJ2-7; TRBD1 aligns across 7 bases. The CDR3 extends over 14 amino acids. With V trimmed by 1 base and J by 3 bases, 3 bases remained unmatched. CDR3 sequence: CASSLGGTDYEQYF. The CDR3 bases are TGTGCCAGCAGTTTAGGGGGGACAGACTACGAGCAGTACTTC.